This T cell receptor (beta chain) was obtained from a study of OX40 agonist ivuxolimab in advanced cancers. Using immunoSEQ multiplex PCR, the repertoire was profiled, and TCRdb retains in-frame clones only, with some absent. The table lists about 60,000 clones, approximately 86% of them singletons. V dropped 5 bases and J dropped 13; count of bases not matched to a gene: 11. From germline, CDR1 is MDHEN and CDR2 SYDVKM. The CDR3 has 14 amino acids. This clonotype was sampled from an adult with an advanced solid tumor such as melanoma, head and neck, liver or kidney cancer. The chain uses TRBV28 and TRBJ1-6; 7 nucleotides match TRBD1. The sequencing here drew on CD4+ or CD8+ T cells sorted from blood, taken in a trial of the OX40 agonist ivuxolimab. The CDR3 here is CASSTQGGTQPLHF. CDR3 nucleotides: TGTGCCAGCAGTACTCAAGGGGGCACCCAGCCCCTCCACTTT.